This is a list of T cell receptor beta chains from one sample in a study of blood T cell repertoires in COVID-19. Libraries were prepared by immunoSEQ multiplex PCR; TCRdb keeps only in-frame clonotypes and omits some of them. The repertoire holds approximately 300,000 clones, with roughly nine tenths as singletons. What was sequenced was PBMCs or T cells enriched from blood (not recorded which). Receptor source: a man in his 60s who had recovered from COVID-19. Each CDR3 is given with its conserved first and last residue. D genes are given only for firm matches. Clone size appears in some rows only: once, few, many, or a class for an expanded clone.

>NA|TRBJ1-1|NA|TRBV14
CASKRAQGNTEAFF
TGTGCCAGTAAACGGGCCCAGGGAAACACTGAAGCTTTCTTT
>NA|TRBJ2-2|NA|TRBV3-1/TRBV3-2
CASSLQLGGGQSGGELFF
TGTGCCAGCAGCCTACAGCTAGGTGGAGGGCAGTCAGGCGGGGAGCTGTTTTTT
>NA|TRBJ1-6|NA|TRBV23-1
CASSQGRPPLHF
TGCGCCAGCAGTCAGGGGAGGCCACCCCTCCACTTT
>NA|TRBJ1-5|NA|TRBV7-2
CASSLEQHSNQPQHF
TGTGCCAGCAGCTTAGAACAACATAGCAATCAGCCCCAGCATTTT
>NA|TRBJ1-3|NA|TRBV5-6
CASSRRQGNTIYF
TGTGCCAGCAGCCGCCGACAGGGAAACACCATATATTTT
>once|TRBJ2-3|TRBD1|TRBV11-2
CASSAEQGAYGTDTQYF
TGTGCCAGCAGCGCCGAACAGGGGGCGTATGGCACAGATACGCAGTATTTT
>NA|TRBJ2-7|NA|TRBV5-4
CASSVQGAEQYF
TGTGCCAGCAGCGTACAGGGTGCCGAGCAGTACTTC
>NA|TRBJ2-1|TRBD2|TRBV7-3
CASSPRTSGRLDEQFF
TGTGCCAGCAGCCCGCGGACTAGCGGGAGGTTGGATGAGCAGTTCTTC
>NA|TRBJ2-7|NA|TRBV27
CASGKGPYEQYF
TGTGCCAGCGGGAAGGGGCCGTACGAGCAGTACTTC
>NA|TRBJ2-2|TRBD2|TRBV7-9
CASSLPSGSNGELFF
TGTGCCAGCAGCTTGCCTAGCGGGAGTAATGGGGAGCTGTTTTTT
>NA|TRBJ2-7|TRBD1|TRBV30
CAWSVGQGPYEQYF
TGTGCCTGGAGTGTCGGACAGGGTCCCTACGAGCAGTACTTC
>NA|TRBJ1-5|TRBD1|TRBV7-9
CASSVDRGRNQPQHF
TGTGCCAGCAGCGTGGACAGGGGTCGCAATCAGCCCCAGCATTTT
>NA|TRBJ1-2|TRBD1|TRBV18
CASSPPTGSPYGYTF
TGTGCCAGCTCACCTCCGACAGGGTCTCCCTATGGCTACACCTTC
>NA|TRBJ1-3|NA|TRBV19
CASSGHSYTIYF
TGTGCCAGTAGTGGGCACTCATACACCATATATTTT
>NA|TRBJ2-5|NA|TRBV7-6
CASSFGRKETQYF
TGTGCCAGCAGCTTTGGCAGAAAAGAGACCCAGTACTTC
>NA|TRBJ2-3|NA|TRBV3-1/TRBV3-2
CASSQDHRGTDTQYF
TGTGCCAGCAGCCAAGACCATCGAGGCACAGATACGCAGTATTTT
>NA|TRBJ1-2|NA|TRBV24-1
CATSDFDRNYGYTF
TGTGCCACCAGTGATTTCGACAGGAACTATGGCTACACCTTC
>NA|TRBJ2-5|NA|TRBV5-4
CASSRGDSQETQYF
TGTGCCAGCTCAAGGGGCGATAGCCAGGAGACCCAGTACTTC
>NA|TRBJ2-1|TRBD2|TRBV10-3
CATGGLAVYNEQFF
TGTGCCACCGGGGGACTAGCAGTCTACAATGAGCAGTTCTTC
>NA|TRBJ2-5|TRBD2|TRBV30
CAWKLAGYQETQYF
TGTGCCTGGAAACTAGCGGGATACCAAGAGACCCAGTACTTC
>NA|TRBJ2-2|TRBD1|TRBV19
CASKRTGGTGELFF
TGTGCCAGCAAGAGGACAGGGGGCACCGGGGAGCTGTTTTTT
>NA|TRBJ2-1|NA|TRBV27
CASSPGTPNEQFF
TGTGCCAGCAGTCCTGGGACACCCAATGAGCAGTTCTTC
>NA|TRBJ1-3|NA|TRBV11-2
CASSEFQDFISGNTIYF
TGTGCCAGCAGCGAATTCCAAGACTTTATCTCTGGAAACACCATATATTTT
>NA|TRBJ1-5|TRBD1|TRBV18
CASSPGQGYQPQHF
TGTGCCAGCTCACCCGGACAGGGCTATCAGCCCCAGCATTTT
>NA|TRBJ1-5|TRBD1|TRBV18
CASSRTGDSNQPQHF
TGTGCCAGCTCACGAACAGGGGACTCCAATCAGCCCCAGCATTTT
>NA|TRBJ1-1|TRBD1|TRBV6-5
CASKPNRGADTEAFF
TGTGCCAGCAAACCCAACAGGGGCGCGGATACTGAAGCTTTCTTT
>NA|TRBJ2-5|TRBD1|TRBV19
CASSPQRDRAETQYF
TGTGCCAGTAGTCCCCAGCGGGACAGGGCGGAGACCCAGTACTTC
>NA|TRBJ2-7|TRBD1|TRBV5-1
CASSVRDSYEQYF
TGCGCCAGCAGCGTCCGGGACAGCTACGAGCAGTACTTC
>once|TRBJ1-1|NA|TRBV5-1
CASSLYRAEASEAFF
TGCGCCAGCAGCTTGTACAGGGCGGAGGCCTCTGAAGCTTTCTTT
>NA|TRBJ2-5|TRBD2|TRBV11-2
CASSLGTAGPYQETQYF
TGTGCCAGCAGCTTAGGTACAGCGGGGCCGTACCAAGAGACCCAGTACTTC
>NA|TRBJ2-1|TRBD2|TRBV2
CASGGRDPYNEQFF
TGTGCCAGCGGAGGGAGGGACCCCTACAATGAGCAGTTCTTC
>NA|TRBJ2-2|NA|TRBV27
CASSQRGAPPTGELFF
TGTGCCAGCAGCCAGCGCGGCGCCCCCCCCACCGGGGAGCTGTTTTTT
>once|TRBJ2-5|TRBD2|TRBV7-3
CASSPKGAGRLAGVETQYF
TGTGCCAGCAGCCCGAAGGGGGCAGGTAGGCTAGCGGGAGTTGAGACCCAGTACTTC
>NA|TRBJ2-3|TRBD2|TRBV5-4
CASSLGALAGSSTQYF
TGTGCCAGCAGCTTGGGGGCGCTAGCGGGGAGCTCTACGCAGTATTTT
>NA|TRBJ2-1|NA|TRBV6-5
CAIRRVDNEQFF
TGTGCCATCAGACGGGTAGACAATGAGCAGTTCTTC
>few|TRBJ2-2|NA|TRBV6-6
CASYSAGELFF
TGTGCCAGCTATAGCGCCGGGGAGCTGTTTTTT
>NA|TRBJ2-7|NA|TRBV5-1
CATSKEGPPYEQYF
TGCGCCACCTCAAAGGAGGGCCCCCCCTACGAGCAGTACTTC
>NA|TRBJ2-7|NA|TRBV28
CASSLKLRSYEQYF
TGTGCCAGCAGTTTGAAGCTTCGGTCCTACGAGCAGTACTTC
>NA|TRBJ1-2|NA|TRBV12-3/TRBV12-4
CASSPTTNYGYTF
TGTGCCAGCAGCCCGACAACTAACTATGGCTACACCTTC
>NA|TRBJ1-1|TRBD1|TRBV4-1
CASSQGRTGVPNTEAFF
TGCGCCAGCAGCCAAGGCAGAACAGGGGTTCCGAACACTGAAGCTTTCTTT
>NA|TRBJ2-2|TRBD1|TRBV7-9
CASSYREGARSSGELFF
TGTGCCAGCAGCTACCGAGAGGGGGCGCGGTCTAGCGGGGAGCTGTTTTTT
>NA|TRBJ2-7|NA|TRBV13
CASSSNRASSYEQYF
TGTGCCAGCAGCTCCAACAGGGCCTCATCCTACGAGCAGTACTTC
>NA|TRBJ2-7|NA|TRBV6-5
CASRLGGSTAYEQYF
TGTGCCAGCCGGTTGGGCGGGTCCACCGCCTACGAGCAGTACTTC
>NA|TRBJ1-6|TRBD1|TRBV7-9
CASSLGEGQGNSPLHF
TGTGCCAGCAGCTTGGGGGAGGGACAGGGGAATTCACCCCTCCACTTT
>NA|TRBJ1-2|TRBD1|TRBV7-9
CASSSGAGGGGYTF
TGTGCCAGCAGCTCTGGGGCAGGGGGCGGTGGCTACACCTTC
>NA|TRBJ1-4|NA|TRBV3-1/TRBV3-2
CASSQSWGGAHLKEKLFF
TGTGCCAGCAGCCAATCCTGGGGAGGGGCGCATCTGAAGGAAAAACTGTTTTTT
>many|TRBJ1-5|TRBD1|TRBV6-1
CASSERPGQGSHSNQPQHF
TGTGCCAGCAGTGAAAGACCGGGACAGGGATCGCATAGCAATCAGCCCCAGCATTTT
>NA|TRBJ2-4|TRBD1|TRBV7-8
CASSPDRAAIQYF
TGTGCCAGCAGCCCAGACAGGGCCGCCATTCAGTACTTC
>NA|TRBJ2-2|NA|TRBV5-4
CASRRTGFGSLPGELFF
TGTGCCAGCAGACGTACGGGGTTCGGCTCTCTCCCCGGGGAGCTGTTTTTT
>NA|TRBJ1-1|NA|TRBV15
CATSRGQPNTEAFF
TGTGCCACCAGCAGAGGACAGCCTAACACTGAAGCTTTCTTT
>NA|TRBJ1-1|TRBD1|TRBV27
CASSFRGQGHGMNTEAFF
TGTGCCAGCAGTTTTAGAGGACAGGGGCACGGAATGAACACTGAAGCTTTCTTT
>NA|TRBJ2-1|TRBD2|TRBV30
CAWSVGTSYDEQFF
TGTGCCTGGAGTGTTGGGACTAGCTATGATGAGCAGTTCTTC
>NA|TRBJ1-5|NA|TRBV19
CASSTRHGNQPQHF
TGTGCCAGTAGTACGAGACACGGTAATCAGCCCCAGCATTTT
>NA|TRBJ1-6|NA|TRBV5-4
CASTDTRSGQNSPLHF
TGTGCCAGCACCGACACCCGGTCAGGGCAGAATTCACCCCTCCACTTT
>NA|TRBJ2-2|NA|TRBV5-6
CASSLSGTGELFF
TGTGCCAGCAGCTTATCGGGCACCGGGGAGCTGTTTTTT
>NA|TRBJ2-6|NA|TRBV6-5
CATNRGTGANVLTF
TGTGCCACTAATCGGGGTACTGGGGCCAACGTCCTGACTTTC
>NA|TRBJ1-1|NA|TRBV7-3
CASRPRRGAEAFF
TGTGCCAGCAGACCAAGACGGGGGGCTGAAGCTTTCTTT